A selection of T cell receptor beta chains follows, all from one sample in a study of shared clonotypes between healthy human individuals. TCRdb's table, derived via immunoSEQ multiplex PCR, lists solely in-frame clones and lacks some. The sample comprises 1,400,000 or so clones, around 98.5% of which are singletons, and about 0.4% rests with the top ten. The specimen sequenced was naive CD4+ T cells sorted from blood. Receptors were obtained from a man aged 25 to 40 in good health. CDR3s include the opening cysteine and the closing phenylalanine or tryptophan. The D gene is left open where the match is weak. Some rows have no size entry. The others give once, few or many, or a class for an expanded clone.

TRBV9	-	-	TRBJ1-5	TGTGCCAGCAGCCCCGAGGGAAGCAATCAGCCCCAGCATTTT	CASSPEGSNQPQHF
TRBV29-1	-	-	TRBJ2-1	TGCAGCGTTGGGATTGTGGCCTCCAATGAGCAGTTCTTC	CSVGIVASNEQFF
TRBV30	-	-	TRBJ1-1	TGTGCCTGGGGTTCGACTGAAGCTTTCTTT	CAWGSTEAFF
TRBV5-1	-	-	TRBJ2-2	TGCGCCAGCAGCCCGGGTTGGGGGATGAATACCGGGGAGCTGTTTTTT	CASSPGWGMNTGELFF
TRBV28	-	-	TRBJ2-7	TGTGCCAGCACCTATGGGTGGAACCGGGAGCAGTACTTC	CASTYGWNREQYF
TRBV5-1	once	-	TRBJ2-5	TGCGCCAGCAGCTCCCAATCTCAAGTGGGGGACCAAGAGACCCAGTACTTC	CASSSQSQVGDQETQYF
TRBV5-1	-	-	TRBJ2-1	TGCGCCAGCAGCTTGGCACAGGGATACAATGAGCAGTTCTTC	CASSLAQGYNEQFF
TRBV5-8	-	-	TRBJ2-4	TGTGCCAGCAGCTTGAACCTCTATGACCTCCATAACATTCAGTACTTC	CASSLNLYDLHNIQYF
TRBV5-1	-	-	TRBJ2-3	TGCGCCAGCTCCCGGGACATACGCACAGATACGCAGTATTTT	CASSRDIRTDTQYF
TRBV5-1	-	TRBD2	TRBJ2-7	TGCGCCAGCAGCTTGGTCCCAGCGGGGGAACCCGAGCAGTACTTC	CASSLVPAGEPEQYF
TRBV4-3	-	-	TRBJ2-7	TGCGCCAGCAGCCAAGATTGGTTGAAGTACGAGCAGTACTTC	CASSQDWLKYEQYF
TRBV2	-	TRBD1	TRBJ2-7	TGTGCCAGCAGTGCCCCCGGGACAGGCTACGAGCAGTACTTC	CASSAPGTGYEQYF
TRBV10-1	-	TRBD2	TRBJ2-7	TGCGCCAGCAGTGAAGGCCTAGCGGGATACGAGCAGTACTTC	CASSEGLAGYEQYF
TRBV6-1	once	TRBD2	TRBJ2-7	TGTGCCAGCAGTGAGGTTAGATCTGTAGCGGGGGACCCCTACGAGCAGTACTTC	CASSEVRSVAGDPYEQYF
TRBV5-1	-	TRBD1	TRBJ2-5	TGCGCCAGCAGCTCAAGGACAGGGACGATAAGCCAAGAGACCCAGTACTTC	CASSSRTGTISQETQYF
TRBV28	-	-	TRBJ1-2	TGTGCCAGCAGCGAGATCAACTATGGCTACACCTTC	CASSEINYGYTF
TRBV5-1	once	-	TRBJ2-2	TGCGCCAGCAGCGGCTACACCGGGGAGCTGTTTTTT	CASSGYTGELFF
TRBV27	-	TRBD1	TRBJ1-2	TGTGCCAGCAGTAGAATGACAGGGGACTATGGCTACACCTTC	CASSRMTGDYGYTF
TRBV7-9	-	-	TRBJ1-4	TGTGCCAGCAGCCTCCAGGCAGGGGCGCCTGAAAAACTGTTTTTT	CASSLQAGAPEKLFF
TRBV5-4	-	TRBD2	TRBJ2-1	TGTGCCAGCAGCTCCGGTCTAGCGGTACACAATGAGCAGTTCTTC	CASSSGLAVHNEQFF
TRBV18	-	TRBD1	TRBJ1-4	TGTGCCAGCACAACGGGTAGAGTTGCGCTTCGGACAGGGGCAGGAGAAAAACTGTTTTTT	CASTTGRVALRTGAGEKLFF
TRBV29-1	-	-	TRBJ2-7	TGCAGCGGCACTGGACTCAGTTTCGACGAGCAGTACTTC	CSGTGLSFDEQYF
TRBV5-1	-	-	TRBJ1-1	TGCGCCAGCAGCCCGGCGGAGGCAGGGCCCACTGAAGCTTTCTTT	CASSPAEAGPTEAFF
TRBV9	-	-	TRBJ2-7	TGTGCCAGCAGCGTAGCGGTGGGCGGATCCTACGAGCAGTACTTC	CASSVAVGGSYEQYF
TRBV7-3	-	-	TRBJ2-2	TGTGCCAGCAGTCAGGTTAACACCGGGGAGCTGTTTTTT	CASSQVNTGELFF
TRBV9	-	-	TRBJ1-5	TGTGCCAGCAGCCCGAGCCCAGACGGGACGAATCAGCCCCAGCATTTT	CASSPSPDGTNQPQHF
TRBV4-3	-	TRBD1	TRBJ1-2	TGCGCCAGCAGCCAAGACGCGAACCCAGGGGGCGGAGGCTATGGCTACACCTTC	CASSQDANPGGGGYGYTF
TRBV7-9	-	TRBD1	TRBJ2-7	TGTGCCAGCAACGACCGACAGGGGGCCTACGAGCAGTACTTC	CASNDRQGAYEQYF
TRBV29-1	-	-	TRBJ2-3	TGCAGCGTTGAGAAATCCGGGCCTTTAGGGGATACGCAGTATTTT	CSVEKSGPLGDTQYF
TRBV5-1	-	TRBD2	TRBJ2-3	TGCGCCAGCAGCTTCGGACTAGCGGGAGATCGGAACACAGATACGCAGTATTTT	CASSFGLAGDRNTDTQYF
TRBV29-1	-	-	TRBJ1-1	TGCAGCGTTCATCATGGGGGGAACACTGAAGCTTTCTTT	CSVHHGGNTEAFF
TRBV7-9	-	TRBD1	TRBJ1-1	TGTGCCAGCAGCTCATTGACAGGGTCGGCTTTCTTT	CASSSLTGSAFF
TRBV27	-	TRBD2	TRBJ2-1	TGTGCCAGCAGCCCAAACCCGCGACTAGCGGGAGTTGGCAATGAGCAGTTCTTC	CASSPNPRLAGVGNEQFF
TRBV7-2	-	TRBD2	TRBJ2-2	TGTGCCAGCAGCTTACTAGCGGGACCGAACACCGGGGAGCTGTTTTTT	CASSLLAGPNTGELFF
TRBV5-5	-	-	TRBJ1-1	TGTGCCAGCAGCCTCAGGGAGGTGGTACAAGCTTTCTTT	CASSLREVVQAFF
TRBV5-1	once	TRBD2	TRBJ2-1	TGCGCCAGCAGCTTCCTAGCGGGAGGGACCTACAATGAGCAGTTCTTC	CASSFLAGGTYNEQFF
TRBV10-3	-	TRBD1	TRBJ1-3	TGTGCCATGCAACAGGGGGCGCGTGGAAACACCATATATTTT	CAMQQGARGNTIYF
TRBV7-8	-	-	TRBJ1-2	TGTGCCAGCAGCTTAGACAGGGAGAATGGCTACACCTTC	CASSLDRENGYTF